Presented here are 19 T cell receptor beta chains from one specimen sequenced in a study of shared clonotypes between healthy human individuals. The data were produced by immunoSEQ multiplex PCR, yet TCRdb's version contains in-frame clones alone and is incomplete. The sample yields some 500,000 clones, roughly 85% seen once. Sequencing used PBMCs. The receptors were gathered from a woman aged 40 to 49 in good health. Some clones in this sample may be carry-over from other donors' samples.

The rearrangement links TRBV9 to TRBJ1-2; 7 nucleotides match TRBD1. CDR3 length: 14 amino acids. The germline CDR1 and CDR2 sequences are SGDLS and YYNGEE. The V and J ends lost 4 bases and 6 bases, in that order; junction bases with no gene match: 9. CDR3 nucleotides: TGTGCCAGCAGCTCCTTACAGGGGCGGGATGGCTACACCTTC. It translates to CASSSLQGRDGYTF.

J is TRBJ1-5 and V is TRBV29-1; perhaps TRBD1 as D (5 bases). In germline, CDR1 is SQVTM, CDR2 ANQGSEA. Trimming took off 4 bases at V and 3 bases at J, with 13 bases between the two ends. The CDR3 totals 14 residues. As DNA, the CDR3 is TGCAGCGTTGGGTTCGGGGGTTTCAATCAGCCCCAGCATTTT. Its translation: CSVGFGGFNQPQHF.

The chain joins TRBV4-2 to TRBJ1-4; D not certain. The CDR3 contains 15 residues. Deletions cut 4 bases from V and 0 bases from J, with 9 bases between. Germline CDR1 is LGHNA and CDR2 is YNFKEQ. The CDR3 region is CASSPKPATNEKLFF. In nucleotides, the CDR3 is TGTGCCAGCAGCCCGAAGCCTGCAACTAATGAAAAACTGTTTTTT.

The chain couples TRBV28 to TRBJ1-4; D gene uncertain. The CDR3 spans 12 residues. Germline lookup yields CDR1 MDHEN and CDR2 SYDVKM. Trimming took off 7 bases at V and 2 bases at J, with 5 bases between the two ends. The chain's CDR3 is CASKFTNEKLFF. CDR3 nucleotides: TGTGCCAGCAAATTTACTAATGAAAAACTGTTTTTT.

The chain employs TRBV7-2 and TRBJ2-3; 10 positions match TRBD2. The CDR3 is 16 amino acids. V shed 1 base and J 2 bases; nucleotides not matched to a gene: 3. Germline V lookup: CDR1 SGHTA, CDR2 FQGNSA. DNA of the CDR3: TGTGCCAGCAGCTTAGGAGCGGGAGGGCACACAGATACGCAGTATTTT. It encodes CASSLGAGGHTDTQYF.

CDR3 sequence reads: CASSLSGHTGELFF. The CDR3 bases are TGTGCCAGCAGTCTTAGCGGGCACACCGGGGAGCTGTTTTTT. The chain carries TRBV6-4 and TRBJ2-2, with TRBD2 identical over 7 bases. CDR3 length equals 14 residues. With 5 bases clipped from V and 3 bases from J, the junction kept 3 bases outside the gene matches. The germline V gene has CDR1 MRHNA and CDR2 SNTAGT.

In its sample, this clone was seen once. The CDR3 sequence is CASSISGRNTYEQYF. CDR3 bases: TGTGCCAGCAGTATAAGCGGGAGGAACACCTACGAGCAGTACTTC. V is TRBV7-3 and J is TRBJ2-7, with 9 bases aligning to TRBD2. The CDR3 length is 15 residues. V shed 6 bases and J 2 bases; nucleotides not matched to a gene: 8. Germline-derived CDR1 and CDR2 are SGHTA and FQGTGA.

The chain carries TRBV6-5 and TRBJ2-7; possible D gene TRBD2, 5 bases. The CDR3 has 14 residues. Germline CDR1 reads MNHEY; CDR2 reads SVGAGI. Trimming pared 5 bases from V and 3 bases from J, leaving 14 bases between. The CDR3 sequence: CASSALGRDYEQYF. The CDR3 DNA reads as TGTGCCAGCAGTGCGCTAGGACGGGACTACGAGCAGTACTTC.

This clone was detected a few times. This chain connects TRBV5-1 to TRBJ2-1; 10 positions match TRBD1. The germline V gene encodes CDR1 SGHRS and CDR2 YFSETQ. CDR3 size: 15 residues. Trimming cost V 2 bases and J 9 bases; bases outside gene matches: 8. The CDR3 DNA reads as TGCGCCAGCAGCTTAATAGGACAGGGGGAGGGTGAGCAGTTCTTC. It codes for CASSLIGQGEGEQFF.

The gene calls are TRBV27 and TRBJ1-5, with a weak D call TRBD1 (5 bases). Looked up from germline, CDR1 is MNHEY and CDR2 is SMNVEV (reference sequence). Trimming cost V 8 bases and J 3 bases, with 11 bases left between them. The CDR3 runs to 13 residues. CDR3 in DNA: TGTGCCAGCGGGGCCGGGCACAATCAGCCCCAGCATTTT. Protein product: CASGAGHNQPQHF.

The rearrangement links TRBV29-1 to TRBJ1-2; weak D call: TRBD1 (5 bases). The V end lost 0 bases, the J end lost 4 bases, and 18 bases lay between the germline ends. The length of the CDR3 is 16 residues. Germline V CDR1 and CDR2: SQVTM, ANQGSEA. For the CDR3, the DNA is TGCAGCGTTGAAGATAGGACGGGACGGTCAATCTATGGCTACACCTTC. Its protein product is CSVEDRTGRSIYGYTF.

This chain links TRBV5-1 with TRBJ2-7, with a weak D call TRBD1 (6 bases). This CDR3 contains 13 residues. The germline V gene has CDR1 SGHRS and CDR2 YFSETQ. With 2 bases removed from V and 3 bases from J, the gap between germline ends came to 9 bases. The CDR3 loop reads CASSLGQFYEQYF. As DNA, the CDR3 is TGCGCCAGCAGCTTAGGACAGTTCTACGAGCAGTACTTC.

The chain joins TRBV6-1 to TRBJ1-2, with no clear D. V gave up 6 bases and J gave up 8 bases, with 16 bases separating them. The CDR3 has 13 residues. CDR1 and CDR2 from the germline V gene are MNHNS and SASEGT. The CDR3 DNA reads TGTGCCAGCAGCGACCTCTTCAAGCGAGGCTACACCTTC. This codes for CASSDLFKRGYTF.

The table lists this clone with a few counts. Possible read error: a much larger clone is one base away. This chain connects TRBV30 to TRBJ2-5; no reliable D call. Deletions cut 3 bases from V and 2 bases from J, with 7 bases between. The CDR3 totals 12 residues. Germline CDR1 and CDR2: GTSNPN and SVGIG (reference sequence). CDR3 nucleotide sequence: TGTGCCTGGAGATTACCACAAGAGACCCAGTACTTC. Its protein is CAWRLPQETQYF.

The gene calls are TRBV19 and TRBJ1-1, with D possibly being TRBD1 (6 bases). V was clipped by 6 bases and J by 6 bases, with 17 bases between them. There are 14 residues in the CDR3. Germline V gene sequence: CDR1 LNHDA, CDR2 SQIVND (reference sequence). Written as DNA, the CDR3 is TGTGCCAGTAGGGGGGCCGGTCGGGCGCCTGAAGCTTTCTTT. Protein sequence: CASRGAGRAPEAFF. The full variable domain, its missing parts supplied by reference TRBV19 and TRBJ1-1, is DGGITQSPKYLFRKEGQNVTLSCEQNLNHDAMYWYRQDPGQGLRLIYYSQIVNDFQKGDIAEGYSVSREKKESFPLTVTSAQKNPTAFYLCASRGAGRAPEAFFGQGTRLTVV.

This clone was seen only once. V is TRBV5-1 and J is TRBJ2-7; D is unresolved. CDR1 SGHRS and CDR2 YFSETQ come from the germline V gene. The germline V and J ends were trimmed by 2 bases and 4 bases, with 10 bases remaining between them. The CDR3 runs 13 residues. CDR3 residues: CASSLEARYEQYF. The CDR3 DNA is TGCGCCAGCAGCTTAGAGGCGAGGTACGAGCAGTACTTC.

CDR3 coding DNA: TGTGCCAGCAGCTTAATTACCGCGAATGAAAAACTGTTTTTT. Its translation: CASSLITANEKLFF. This chain joins TRBV11-2 and TRBJ1-4, with D unclear. The germline V gene has CDR1 SGHAT and CDR2 FQNNGV. Trimming removed 2 bases from V and 5 bases from J, with 9 bases in between. This CDR3 has 14 residues.

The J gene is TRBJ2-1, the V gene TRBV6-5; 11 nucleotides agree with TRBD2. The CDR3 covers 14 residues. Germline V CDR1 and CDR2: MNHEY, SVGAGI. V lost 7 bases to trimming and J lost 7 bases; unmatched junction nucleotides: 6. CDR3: CASTLGTSGNEQFF. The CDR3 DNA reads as TGTGCCAGCACCCTAGGGACTAGCGGAAATGAGCAGTTCTTC.

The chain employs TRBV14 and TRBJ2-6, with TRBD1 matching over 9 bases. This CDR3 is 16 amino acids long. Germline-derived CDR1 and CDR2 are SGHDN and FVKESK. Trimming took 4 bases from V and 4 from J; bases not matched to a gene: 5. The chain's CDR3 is CASSPQGARGANVLTF. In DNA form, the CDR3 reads TGTGCCAGCAGCCCACAGGGGGCAAGGGGGGCCAACGTCCTGACTTTC.